This entry features one T cell receptor (beta chain) sequence. The data are from a study of blood T cell repertoires in COVID-19. About the study: The samples span acute and convalescent COVID-19 from the United States, Italy and Spain. The analysed material was cDNA or gDNA that came from T cells, B-cell-depleted T cells, or PBMCs.

Original methodology: Amplification with reference gene primers provided the estimates of nucleated cell counts. The repertoire was sequenced with immunoSEQ multiplex PCR; TCRdb's copy has only in-frame clones and lacks some. From that table come the V and J calls and clone size; the DNA was used to work out D and trimming. The table has roughly 50,000 clones, more than 85% seen once; the top ten hold about a sixth. This CDR3 comprises 13 residues. Per the germline V gene, CDR1 is MNHEY and CDR2 is SVGAGI. V was cut by 4 bases and J by 5 bases, with 8 bases left in between. The TCR was taken from a human donor with active COVID-19. The donor label of this sample is uncertain. V and J are TRBV6-5 and TRBJ2-2; D is unresolved. Sequenced material: peripheral blood. In DNA, the CDR3 is TGTGCCAGCAGTTTCACTGAGACCGGGGAGCTGTTTTTT. Translating gives CASSFTETGELFF.